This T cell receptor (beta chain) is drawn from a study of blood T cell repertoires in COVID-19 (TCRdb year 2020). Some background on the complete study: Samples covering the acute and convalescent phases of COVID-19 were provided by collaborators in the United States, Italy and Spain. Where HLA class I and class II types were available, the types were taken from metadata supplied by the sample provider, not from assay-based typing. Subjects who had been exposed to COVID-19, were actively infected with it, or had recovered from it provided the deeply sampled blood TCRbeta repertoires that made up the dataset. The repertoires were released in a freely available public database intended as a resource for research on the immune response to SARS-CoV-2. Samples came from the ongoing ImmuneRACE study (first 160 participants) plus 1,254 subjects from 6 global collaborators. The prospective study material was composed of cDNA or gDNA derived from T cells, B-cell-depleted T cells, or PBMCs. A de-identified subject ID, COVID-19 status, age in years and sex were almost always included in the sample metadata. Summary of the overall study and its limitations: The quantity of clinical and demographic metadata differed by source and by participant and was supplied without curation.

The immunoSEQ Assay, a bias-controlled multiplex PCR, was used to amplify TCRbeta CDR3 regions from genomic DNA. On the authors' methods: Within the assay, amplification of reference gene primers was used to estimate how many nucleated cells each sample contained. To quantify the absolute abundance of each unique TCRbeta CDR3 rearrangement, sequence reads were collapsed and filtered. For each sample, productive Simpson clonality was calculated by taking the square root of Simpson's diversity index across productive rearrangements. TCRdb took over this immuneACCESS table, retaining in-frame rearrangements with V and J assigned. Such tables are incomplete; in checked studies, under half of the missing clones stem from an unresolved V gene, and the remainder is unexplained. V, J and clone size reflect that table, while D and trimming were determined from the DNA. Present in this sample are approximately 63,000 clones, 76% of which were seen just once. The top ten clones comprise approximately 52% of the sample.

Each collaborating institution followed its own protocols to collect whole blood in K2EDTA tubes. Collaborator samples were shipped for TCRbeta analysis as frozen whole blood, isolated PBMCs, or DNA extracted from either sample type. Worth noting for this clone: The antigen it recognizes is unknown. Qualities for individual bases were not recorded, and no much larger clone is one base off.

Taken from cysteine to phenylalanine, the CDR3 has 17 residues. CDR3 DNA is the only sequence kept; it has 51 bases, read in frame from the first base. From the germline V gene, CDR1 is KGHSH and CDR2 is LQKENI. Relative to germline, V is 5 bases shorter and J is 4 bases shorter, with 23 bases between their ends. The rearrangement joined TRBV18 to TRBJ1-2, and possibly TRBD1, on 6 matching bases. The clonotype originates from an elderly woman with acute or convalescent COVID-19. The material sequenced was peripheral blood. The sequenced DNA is TGTGCCAGCTCAAGACTCCAAGCCAGGGCCAGGGGCTATGGCTACACCTTC. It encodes CASSRLQARARGYGYTF.